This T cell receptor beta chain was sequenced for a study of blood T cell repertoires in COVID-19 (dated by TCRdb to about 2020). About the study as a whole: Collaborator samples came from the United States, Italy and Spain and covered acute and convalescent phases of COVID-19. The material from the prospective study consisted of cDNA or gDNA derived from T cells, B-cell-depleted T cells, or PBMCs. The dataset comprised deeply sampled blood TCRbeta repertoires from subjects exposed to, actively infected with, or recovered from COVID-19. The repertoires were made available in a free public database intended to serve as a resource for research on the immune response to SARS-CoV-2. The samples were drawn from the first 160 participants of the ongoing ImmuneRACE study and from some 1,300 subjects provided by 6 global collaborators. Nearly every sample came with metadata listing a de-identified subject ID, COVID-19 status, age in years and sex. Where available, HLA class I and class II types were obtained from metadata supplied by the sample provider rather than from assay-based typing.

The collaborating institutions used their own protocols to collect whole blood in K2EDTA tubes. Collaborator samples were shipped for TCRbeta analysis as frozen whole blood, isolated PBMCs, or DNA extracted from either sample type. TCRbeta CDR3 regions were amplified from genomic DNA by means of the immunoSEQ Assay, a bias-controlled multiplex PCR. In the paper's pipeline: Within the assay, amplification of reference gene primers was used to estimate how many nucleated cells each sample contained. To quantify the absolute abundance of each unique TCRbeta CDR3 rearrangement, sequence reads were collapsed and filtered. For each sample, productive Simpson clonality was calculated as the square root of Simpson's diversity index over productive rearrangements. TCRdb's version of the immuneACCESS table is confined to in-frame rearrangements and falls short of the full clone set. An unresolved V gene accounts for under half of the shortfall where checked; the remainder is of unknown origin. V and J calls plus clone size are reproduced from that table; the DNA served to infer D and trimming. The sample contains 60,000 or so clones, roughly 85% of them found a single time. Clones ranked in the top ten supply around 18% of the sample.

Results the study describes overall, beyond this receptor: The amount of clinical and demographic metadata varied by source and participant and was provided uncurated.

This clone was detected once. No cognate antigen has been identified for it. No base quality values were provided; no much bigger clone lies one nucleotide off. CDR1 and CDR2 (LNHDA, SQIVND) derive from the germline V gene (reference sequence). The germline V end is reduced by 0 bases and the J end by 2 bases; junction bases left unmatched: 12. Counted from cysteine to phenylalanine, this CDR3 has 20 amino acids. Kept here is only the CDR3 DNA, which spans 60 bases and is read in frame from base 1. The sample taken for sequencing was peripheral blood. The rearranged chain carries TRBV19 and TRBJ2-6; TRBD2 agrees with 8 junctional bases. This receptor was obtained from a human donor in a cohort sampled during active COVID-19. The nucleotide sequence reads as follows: TGTGCCAGTAGTATAGATCCTCCGGGACTAGTAACGACTGGGGCCAACGTCCTGACTTTC. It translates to CASSIDPPGLVTTGANVLTF.